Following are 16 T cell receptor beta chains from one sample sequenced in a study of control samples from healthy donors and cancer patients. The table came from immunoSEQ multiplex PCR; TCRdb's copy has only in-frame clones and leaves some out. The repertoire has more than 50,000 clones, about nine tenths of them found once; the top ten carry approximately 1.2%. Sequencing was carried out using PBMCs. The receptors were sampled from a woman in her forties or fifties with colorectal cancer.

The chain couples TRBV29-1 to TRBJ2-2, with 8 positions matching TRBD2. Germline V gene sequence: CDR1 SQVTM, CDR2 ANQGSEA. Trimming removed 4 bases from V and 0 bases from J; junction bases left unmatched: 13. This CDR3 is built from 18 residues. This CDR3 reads CSVGLLSDGGANTGELFF. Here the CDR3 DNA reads TGCAGCGTTGGGCTTCTCTCGGACGGGGGGGCGAACACCGGGGAGCTGTTTTTT.

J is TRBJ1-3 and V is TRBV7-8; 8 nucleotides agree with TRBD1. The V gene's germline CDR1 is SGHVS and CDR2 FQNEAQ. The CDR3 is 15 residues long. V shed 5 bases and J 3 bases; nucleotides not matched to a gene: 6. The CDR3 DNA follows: TGTGCCAGCAGCGCCGGGACAGGTTTTGGAAACACCATATATTTT. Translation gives CASSAGTGFGNTIYF.

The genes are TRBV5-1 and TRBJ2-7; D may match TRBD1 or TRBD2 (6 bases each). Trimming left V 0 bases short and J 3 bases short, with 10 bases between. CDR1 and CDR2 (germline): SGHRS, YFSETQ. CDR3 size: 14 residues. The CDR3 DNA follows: TGCGCCAGCAGCTTGGGAGGGGGGCTCTACGAGCAGTACTTC. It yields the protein CASSLGGGLYEQYF.

The CDR3 nucleotides are TGTGCCAGCAGCCATGTAGGGTTAAGTGGCAATCAGCCCCAGCATTTT. It codes for CASSHVGLSGNQPQHF. V gene TRBV7-9 combines with J gene TRBJ1-5; D not certain. The V end lost 5 bases, the J end lost 2 bases, and 16 bases lay between the germline ends. There are 16 residues in the CDR3. Looked up from germline, CDR1 is SEHNR and CDR2 is FQNEAQ (reference sequence).

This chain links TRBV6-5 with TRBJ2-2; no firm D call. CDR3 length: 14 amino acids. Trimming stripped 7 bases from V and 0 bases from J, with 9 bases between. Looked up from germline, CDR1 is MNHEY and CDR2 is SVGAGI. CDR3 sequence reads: CASIGGPNTGELFF. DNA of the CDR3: TGTGCCAGCATCGGCGGACCGAACACCGGGGAGCTGTTTTTT.

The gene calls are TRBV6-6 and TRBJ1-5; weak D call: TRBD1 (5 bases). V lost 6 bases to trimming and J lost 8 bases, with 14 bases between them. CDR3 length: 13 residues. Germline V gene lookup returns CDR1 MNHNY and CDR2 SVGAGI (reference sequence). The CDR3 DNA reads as TGTGCCAGCAGCAGGCAGGGTTATGAGCCCCAGCATTTT. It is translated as CASSRQGYEPQHF.

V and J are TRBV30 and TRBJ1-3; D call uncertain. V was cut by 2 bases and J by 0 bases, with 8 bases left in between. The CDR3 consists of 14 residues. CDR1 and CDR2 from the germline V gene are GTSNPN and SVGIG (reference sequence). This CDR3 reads CAWSRTASGNTIYF. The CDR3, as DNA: TGTGCCTGGAGTCGGACGGCCTCTGGAAACACCATATATTTT. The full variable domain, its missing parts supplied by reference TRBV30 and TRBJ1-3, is SQTIHQWPATLVQPVGSPLSLECTVEGTSNPNLYWYRQAAGRGLQLLFYSVGIGQISSEVPQNLSASRPQDRQFILSSKKLLLSDSGFYLCAWSRTASGNTIYFGEGSWLTVV.

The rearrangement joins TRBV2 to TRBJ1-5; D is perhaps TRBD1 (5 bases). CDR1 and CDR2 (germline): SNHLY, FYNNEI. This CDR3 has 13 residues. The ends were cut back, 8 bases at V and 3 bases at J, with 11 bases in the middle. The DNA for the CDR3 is TGTGCCAGCCAAGCGGGGCACAATCAGCCCCAGCATTTT. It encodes CASQAGHNQPQHF.

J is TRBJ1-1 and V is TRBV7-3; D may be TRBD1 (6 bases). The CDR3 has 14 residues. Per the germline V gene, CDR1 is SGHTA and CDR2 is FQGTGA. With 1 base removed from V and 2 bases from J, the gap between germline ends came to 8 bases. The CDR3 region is CASSLMGHNTEAFF. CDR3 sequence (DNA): TGTGCCAGCAGCTTAATGGGACACAACACTGAAGCTTTCTTT.

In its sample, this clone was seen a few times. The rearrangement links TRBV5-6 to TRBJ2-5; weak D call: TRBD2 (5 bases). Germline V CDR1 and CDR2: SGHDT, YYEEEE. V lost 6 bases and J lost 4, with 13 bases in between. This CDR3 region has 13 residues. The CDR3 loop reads CASILRGRETQYF. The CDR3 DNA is TGTGCCAGCATCCTCCGAGGGAGAGAGACCCAGTACTTC.

In nucleotides, the CDR3 is TGTGCCAGCAGTGTACCCCCAGCGAGTGCCTACACCTTC. Translating it yields CASSVPPASAYTF. This sequence joins TRBV2 and TRBJ1-2; no reliable D call. Deletions cut 4 bases from V and 10 bases from J, with 16 bases between. The V gene's germline CDR1 is SNHLY and CDR2 FYNNEI. This CDR3 is 13 amino acids long. Full variable domain (remainder filled in from reference TRBV2 and TRBJ1-2): EPEVTQTPSHQVTQMGQEVILRCVPISNHLYFYWYRQILGQKVEFLVSFYNNEISEKSEIFDDQFSVERPDGSNFTLKIRSTKLEDSAMYFCASSVPPASAYTFGSGTRLTVV.

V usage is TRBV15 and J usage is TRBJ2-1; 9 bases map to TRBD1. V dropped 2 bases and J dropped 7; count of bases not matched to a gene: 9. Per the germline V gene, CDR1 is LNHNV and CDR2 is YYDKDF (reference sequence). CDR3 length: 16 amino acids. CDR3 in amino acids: CATSRFGTGLRNEQFF. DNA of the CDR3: TGTGCCACCAGCAGATTCGGGACAGGGCTTCGGAATGAGCAGTTCTTC.

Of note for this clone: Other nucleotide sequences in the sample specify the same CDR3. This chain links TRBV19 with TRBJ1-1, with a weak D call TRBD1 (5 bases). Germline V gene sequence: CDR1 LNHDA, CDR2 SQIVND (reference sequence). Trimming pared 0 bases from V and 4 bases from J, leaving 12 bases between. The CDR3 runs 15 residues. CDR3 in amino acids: CASSIELGRGTEAFF. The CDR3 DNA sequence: TGTGCCAGTAGTATAGAGCTGGGGAGGGGCACTGAAGCTTTCTTT.

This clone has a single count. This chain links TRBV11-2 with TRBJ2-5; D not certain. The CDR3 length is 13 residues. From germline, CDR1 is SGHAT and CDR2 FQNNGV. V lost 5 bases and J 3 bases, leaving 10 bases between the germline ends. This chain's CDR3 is CASSASWEETQYF. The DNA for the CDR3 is TGTGCCAGCAGCGCCTCATGGGAAGAGACCCAGTACTTC.

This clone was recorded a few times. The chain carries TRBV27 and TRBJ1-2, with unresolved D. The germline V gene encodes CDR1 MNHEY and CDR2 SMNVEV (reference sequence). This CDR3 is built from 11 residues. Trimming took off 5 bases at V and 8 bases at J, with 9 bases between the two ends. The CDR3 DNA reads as TGTGCCAGCAGTGACTTACGGGGCTACACCTTC. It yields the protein CASSDLRGYTF.

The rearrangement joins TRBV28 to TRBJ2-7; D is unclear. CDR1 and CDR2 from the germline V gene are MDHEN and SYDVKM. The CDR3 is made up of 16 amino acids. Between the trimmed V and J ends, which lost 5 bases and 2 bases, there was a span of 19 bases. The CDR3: CASSGNTDGAPYEQYF. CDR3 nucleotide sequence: TGTGCCAGCAGTGGAAATACCGACGGTGCGCCCTACGAGCAGTACTTC. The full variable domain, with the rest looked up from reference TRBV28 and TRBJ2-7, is DVKVTQSSRYLVKRTGEKVFLECVQDMDHENMFWYRQDPGLGLRLIYFSYDVKMKEKGDIPEGYSVSREKKERFSLILESASTNQTSMYLCASSGNTDGAPYEQYFGPGTRLTVT.